The clone carrying this T cell receptor (beta chain) occurred many times. The record originates from a study of blood T cell repertoires in COVID-19. Study as a whole: Sample material is recorded as cDNA or gDNA derived from T cells, B-cell-depleted T cells, or PBMCs.

Cohorts were based on clinical histories the participants reported. Two negative PCRs, clearance, or symptom resolution characterized the recovered Cohort 3 donors. Per the study methods: Amplification of reference gene primers provided the estimated nucleated cell counts. Repertoires were generated with immunoSEQ multiplex PCR, while TCRdb's copy carries only in-frame clones and drops some. V and J calls and clone size follow that table, whereas D and trimming were derived from the DNA. The sample lists fewer than 200,000 clones, more than 80% occurring once. The receptor was isolated from a man in his fifties who had recovered from COVID-19. Sequencing was carried out using PBMCs or T cells enriched from blood (not recorded which).

The chain's CDR3 is CASSPQGQYGYTF. CDR3 DNA: TGTGCCAGCAGCCCGCAGGGTCAATATGGCTACACCTTC. J is TRBJ1-2 and V is TRBV7-2; maybe TRBD1 (5 bases). The CDR3 extends over 13 amino acids. V was shortened by 5 bases and J by 5 bases, with 12 bases between the two germline ends. Germline assignment: CDR1 SGHTA and CDR2 FQGNSA.